Presented here are 16 T cell receptor beta chains from one specimen sequenced in a study of patients and donors after allogeneic stem cell transplantation (dated by TCRdb to the early 2020s). Library generation was performed with RT-PCR. For sequencing, a NextSeq 550 was employed. TCRdb passed the public sequencing reads through fastp at Q25 and MiXCR, retaining productive beta sequences. Each entry is one CDR3 protein sequence, shown with its most common DNA and genes. The sample contains about a million distinct CDR3 sequences, more than 15% of them found a single time. Roughly 6% of the sample is taken by the ten largest. Specimen: blood, either unsorted or a sorted T cell fraction (not recorded which). The receptors shown here come from a human donor who was either an allogeneic HSCT recipient or a stem cell or donor lymphocyte infusion donor (not recorded which). It is not recorded whose cells these are; they may come from a transplant donor.

The table lists this clonotype with a few counts. This rearrangement joins TRBV12-3 or TRBV12-4 to TRBJ1-1, with a tentative D call TRBD1 (5 bases). Trimming took 3 bases from V and 4 from J, leaving 18 bases between them. CDR3 length: 16 amino acids. The CDR3 DNA reads TGTGCCAGCAGTTTCGGCAACCCGGCCGGGGGCACTGAAGCTTTCTTT. It yields the protein CASSFGNPAGGTEAFF.

The chain employs TRBV7-9 and TRBJ2-3; 9 nucleotides align to TRBD2. Trimming took 3 bases from V and 4 from J; bases not matched to a gene: 5. CDR1 is SEHNR, CDR2 FQNEAQ, per germline (reference sequence). The CDR3 runs 15 residues. Here the CDR3 reads CASSLVREGADTQYF. For the CDR3, the DNA is TGTGCCAGCAGCTTGGTGCGGGAGGGCGCAGATACGCAGTATTTT.

The rearrangement links TRBV6-2 or TRBV6-3 to TRBJ2-1, with 16 bases matching TRBD2. The CDR3 is made up of 18 amino acids. Germline V gene lookup returns CDR1 MNHEY and CDR2 SVGEGT. With 2 bases clipped from V and 10 bases from J, the junction kept 11 bases outside the gene matches. As DNA, the CDR3 is TGTGCCAGCAGTTACCCCTCCGGGACTAGCGGGGGGGCCGTGGAGCAGTTCTTC. Its protein product is CASSYPSGTSGGAVEQFF.

The CDR3 coding sequence is TGCGCCAGCAGCTTGGAAGGGGCACCTGAAGCTTTCTTT. Amino acids: CASSLEGAPEAFF. The chain employs TRBV5-1 and TRBJ1-1; tentative D call: TRBD1 (5 bases). Trimming took off 0 bases at V and 6 bases at J, with 9 bases between the two ends. There are 13 residues in the CDR3. Germline CDR1 SGHRS, CDR2 YFSETQ.

This clonotype occurred a few times. The J gene is TRBJ1-3, the V gene TRBV9; D not resolved. The germline V and J ends were trimmed by 0 bases and 0 bases, with 13 bases remaining between them. CDR3 length: 17 amino acids. Germline values: CDR1 SGDLS, CDR2 YYNGEE. The CDR3 is CASSVGQAILSGNTIYF. The CDR3 DNA is TGTGCCAGCAGCGTAGGTCAGGCAATCCTCTCTGGAAACACCATATATTTT.

In regard to this clonotype: An end of the junction differs from the germline gene, which may be a read error. J is TRBJ2-1 and V is TRBV29-1, with a possible D match to TRBD2 (5 bases). Germline values: CDR1 SQVTM, CDR2 ANQGSEA. The CDR3 spans 12 residues. This CDR3 is CSVEADYNEQFF. The CDR3 region has the DNA TGCAGCGTCGAAGCGGACTACAATGAGCAGTTCTTC.

This chain connects TRBV12-3 or TRBV12-4 to TRBJ1-1; possible D gene TRBD1, 5 bases. V gave up 6 bases and J gave up 2 bases, with 13 bases separating them. CDR3 length equals 14 residues. The CDR3 sequence is CASRKFQGNTEAFF. The CDR3, as DNA: TGTGCCAGCAGAAAATTTCAGGGTAACACTGAAGCTTTCTTT.

This rearrangement joins TRBV3-1 to TRBJ2-2, with unresolved D. Per the germline V gene, CDR1 is LGHDT and CDR2 is YNNKEL (reference sequence). V dropped 1 base and J dropped 0 bases, with 18 bases sitting between them. The CDR3 length is 19 residues. CDR3 DNA sequence: TGTGCCAGCAGCCAAGGTCTTCCCCTAGGGTCACCGAACACCGGGGAGCTGTTTTTT. This sequence encodes CASSQGLPLGSPNTGELFF.

V is TRBV20-1 and J is TRBJ1-1; D is possibly TRBD1 (5 bases). CDR1 and CDR2 (germline): DFQATT, SNEGSKA (reference sequence). V was cut by 0 bases and J by 5 bases, with 16 bases left in between. The CDR3 has 15 residues. CDR3 sequence: CSARDTSRGNTEAFF. The CDR3 nucleotides read TGCAGTGCTAGAGACACTTCCCGGGGCAATACTGAAGCTTTCTTT.

This clonotype has only a few counts. The CDR3 is CASVVGGANNEQFF. For the CDR3, the DNA is TGTGCCAGTGTCGTTGGGGGAGCGAACAATGAGCAGTTCTTC. The chain links TRBV5-6 to TRBJ2-1; D assignment may be TRBD1 or TRBD2 (5 bases each). The CDR3 runs to 14 residues. Germline V gene sequence: CDR1 SGHDT, CDR2 YYEEEE. The ends were cut back, 8 bases at V and 5 bases at J, with 17 bases in the middle.

This clonotype was observed a few times. The J gene is TRBJ2-1, the V gene TRBV24-1; 13 bases fit TRBD2. CDR3 size: 17 residues. The V segment lost 6 bases and the J segment 4 bases; nucleotides outside the gene matches: 8. CDR1 KGHDR and CDR2 SFDVKD come from the germline V gene. CDR3 sequence (DNA): TGTGCCACCAGTACTAGCGGGAGGGCCCACCATTACAATGAGCAGTTCTTC. This translates into CATSTSGRAHHYNEQFF.

The chain recombines TRBV18 with TRBJ1-6; no reliable D call. Per germline, CDR1 KGHSH and CDR2 LQKENI. Trimming stripped 3 bases from V and 0 bases from J, with 9 bases between. The CDR3 is 16 residues long. The CDR3 nucleotides are TGTGCCAGCTCACCTTCGACGGCCTCCTATAATTCACCCCTCCACTTT. Protein sequence: CASSPSTASYNSPLHF.

The chain couples TRBV20-1 to TRBJ2-1; D possibly uses TRBD1 or TRBD2 (7 bases each). V was shortened by 1 base and J by 15 bases, with 13 bases between the two germline ends. The CDR3 length is 11 residues. CDR1 and CDR2 (germline): DFQATT, SNEGSKA (reference sequence). This CDR3 is CSARGGGQPFF. In DNA form, the CDR3 reads TGCAGTGCTAGAGGGGGGGGACAGCCGTTCTTC.

V usage is TRBV14 and J usage is TRBJ2-7, with TRBD1 identical over 9 bases. V lost 4 bases, J lost 3 bases, and 7 bases stayed unmatched. Germline V CDR1 and CDR2: SGHDN, FVKESK. This CDR3 has 15 amino acids. CDR3 sequence reads: CASSLIGQGNYEQYF. CDR3 in DNA: TGTGCCAGCAGCCTAATAGGACAGGGGAACTACGAGCAGTACTTC.

This chain connects TRBV21-1 to TRBJ1-5. TRBV21-1 is noted as a pseudogene. The CDR3 has 15 amino acids. The CDR3 DNA sequence: TGTGCCAGCAGCAACGGCGAAGGCCGCAATCAGCCCCAGCATTTT. Translation: CASSNGEGRNQPQHF.

J is TRBJ2-2 and V is TRBV15; 9 nucleotides line up with TRBD2. With 5 bases clipped from V and 3 bases from J, the junction kept 7 bases outside the gene matches. Germline V CDR1 and CDR2: LNHNV, YYDKDF (reference sequence). The CDR3 spans 16 residues. The DNA for the CDR3 is TGTGCCACCAGCGGTCTGGCGGGGGGGGACACCGGGGAGCTGTTTTTT. Its translation is CATSGLAGGDTGELFF.